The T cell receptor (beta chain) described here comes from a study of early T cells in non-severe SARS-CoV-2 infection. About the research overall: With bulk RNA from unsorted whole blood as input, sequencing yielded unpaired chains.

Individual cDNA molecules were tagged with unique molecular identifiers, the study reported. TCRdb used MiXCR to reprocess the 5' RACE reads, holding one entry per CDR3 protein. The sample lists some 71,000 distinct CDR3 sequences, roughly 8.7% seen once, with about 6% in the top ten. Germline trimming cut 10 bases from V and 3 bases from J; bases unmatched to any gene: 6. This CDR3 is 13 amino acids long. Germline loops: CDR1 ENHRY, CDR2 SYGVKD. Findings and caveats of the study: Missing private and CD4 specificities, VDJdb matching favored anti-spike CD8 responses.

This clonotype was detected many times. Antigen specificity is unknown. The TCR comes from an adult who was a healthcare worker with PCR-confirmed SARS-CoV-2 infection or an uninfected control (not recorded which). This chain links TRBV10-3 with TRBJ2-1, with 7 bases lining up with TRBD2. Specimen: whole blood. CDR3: CATRDYGYNEQFF. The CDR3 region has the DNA TGTGCCACCAGGGACTACGGCTACAATGAGCAGTTCTTC.